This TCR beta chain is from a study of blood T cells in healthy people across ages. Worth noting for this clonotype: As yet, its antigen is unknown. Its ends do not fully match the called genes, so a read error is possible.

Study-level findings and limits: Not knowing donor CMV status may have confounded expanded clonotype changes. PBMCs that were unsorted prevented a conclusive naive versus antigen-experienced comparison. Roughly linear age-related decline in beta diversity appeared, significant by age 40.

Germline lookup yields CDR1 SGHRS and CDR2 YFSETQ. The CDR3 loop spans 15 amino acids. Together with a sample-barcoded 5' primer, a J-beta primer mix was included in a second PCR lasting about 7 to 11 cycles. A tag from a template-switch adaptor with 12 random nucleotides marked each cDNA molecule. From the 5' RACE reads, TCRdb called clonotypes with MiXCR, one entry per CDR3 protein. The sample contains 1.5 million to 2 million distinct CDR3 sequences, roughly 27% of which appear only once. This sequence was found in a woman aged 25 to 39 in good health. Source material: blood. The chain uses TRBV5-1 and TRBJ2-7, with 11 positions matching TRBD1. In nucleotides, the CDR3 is TGCGCCGGCAGCCCCGGGACAGGGGGGGCTTACGAGCAGTACTTC. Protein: CAGSPGTGGAYEQYF.